The clone carrying this T cell receptor (beta chain) came up a few times. Antigen specificity is unknown. The data originate from a study of blood T cells in healthy people across ages. Study-wide points: Any changes in expanded clonotypes were possibly confounded, as donor CMV status remained unknown.

The CDR3 spans 14 residues. The germline V gene encodes CDR1 ENHRY and CDR2 SYGVKD. Between the trimmed V and J ends, which lost 4 bases and 1 base, there was a span of 11 bases. Combining a sample-barcoded 5' primer with a J-beta primer mix, a second PCR ran for roughly 6 to 11 cycles. Every cDNA molecule carried a tag from a template-switch adaptor bearing 12 random nucleotides. All samples gave at least 3 million CDR3-containing paired-end reads. Using its own MiXCR run on the 5' RACE reads, TCRdb lists one record per CDR3 protein. The repertoire holds about 1,800,000 distinct CDR3 sequences, 28% seen once, with less than 9.5% in the top ten. Extraction yielded at least 6 micrograms of total RNA per sample.

Sequenced input: blood. The TCR comes from a woman aged 30 to 39 in good health. V is TRBV10-3 and J is TRBJ2-7, with D unresolved. This chain's CDR3 is CAISAAERSYEQYF. The CDR3 nucleotides read TGTGCCATCAGTGCCGCTGAAAGATCCTACGAGCAGTACTTC.